This TCR beta chain was captured by sequencing in a study of blood T cell repertoires in COVID-19. About the research overall: PBMCs, B-cell-depleted T cells, or T cells were the source of the cDNA or gDNA that made up the material.

The table came from immunoSEQ multiplex PCR; TCRdb's copy has only in-frame clones and leaves some out. This table holds almost 200,000 clones, roughly 90% found once. Germline loops: CDR1 KGHSH, CDR2 LQKENI. The CDR3 spans 15 residues. The V and J ends lost 3 bases and 5 bases, in that order; junction bases with no gene match: 5. Concerning this clone: Other DNA sequences of this sample code for an identical CDR3.

This TCR came from a woman between 18 and 29 years old who had recovered from COVID-19. The rearrangement joins TRBV18 to TRBJ1-5; 9 positions match TRBD1. Sequencing used PBMCs or T cells enriched from blood (not recorded which). The CDR3 sequence is CASSPDGQGYQPQHF. The CDR3, as DNA: TGTGCCAGCTCACCCGACGGACAGGGGTATCAGCCCCAGCATTTT.